This is a list of T cell receptor beta chains from one sample in a study of blood T cell repertoires in COVID-19. Clones were sequenced by immunoSEQ multiplex PCR, and TCRdb holds only the in-frame ones, with some missing. This repertoire shows tens of thousands of clones, around 80% found once; its top ten account for 5.5% to 7.5%. The sequenced sample was peripheral blood. The source of these receptors is a man aged 45-65 years with active or convalescent COVID-19. CDR3s include the opening cysteine and the closing phenylalanine or tryptophan. The D gene is left open where the match is weak. Rows give clone size only sometimes, using once, few, many, or a class for an expanded clone.

D gene,clone size,V gene,J gene,CDR3 protein,CDR3 DNA
.,.,TRBV11-2,TRBJ2-3,CASSLRLGGDTQYF,TGTGCCAGCAGCCTCCGACTAGGAGGCGATACGCAGTATTTT
.,.,TRBV5-8,TRBJ1-6,CASTGGGMGISPLHF,TGTGCCAGCACCGGCGGGGGGATGGGGATTTCACCCCTCCACTTT
TRBD1,.,TRBV28,TRBJ1-2,CASSRQGDQYGYTF,TGTGCCAGCAGCAGACAGGGGGACCAATATGGCTACACCTTC
TRBD1,once,TRBV11-2,TRBJ2-1,CASSWGQGNYNEQFF,TGTGCCAGCAGCTGGGGACAGGGAAACTACAATGAGCAGTTCTTC
.,.,TRBV19,TRBJ1-1,CASSIGAESTEAFF,TGTGCCAGTAGTATAGGGGCCGAATCGACTGAAGCTTTCTTT
.,.,TRBV6-2/TRBV6-3,TRBJ1-6,CASSYPPTVSHSPLHF,TGTGCCAGCAGTTACCCACCGACAGTCTCCCATTCACCCCTCCACTTT
.,.,TRBV25-1,TRBJ2-1,CASSDPGRGAEQFF,TGTGCCAGCAGTGACCCGGGTCGGGGGGCTGAGCAGTTCTTC
.,once,TRBV10-3,TRBJ2-5,CAIRATSTEETQYF,TGTGCCATCAGGGCGACTAGTACGGAAGAGACCCAGTACTTC
.,once,TRBV7-9,TRBJ2-1,CASSLAGQGLKNEQFF,TGTGCCAGCAGCTTAGCAGGCCAGGGGTTGAAGAATGAGCAGTTCTTC
TRBD2,.,TRBV19,TRBJ2-2,CASVGTSAWGTGELFF,TGTGCCAGTGTGGGGACTAGCGCCTGGGGCACCGGGGAGCTGTTTTTT
.,.,TRBV7-9,TRBJ1-2,CASSLGGGGDYGYTF,TGTGCCAGCAGCTTAGGCGGGGGAGGGGACTATGGCTACACCTTC
.,.,TRBV5-1,TRBJ2-2,CASSAGPGAFTGELFF,TGCGCCAGCAGCGCCGGGCCAGGGGCCTTCACCGGGGAGCTGTTTTTT
.,.,TRBV19,TRBJ1-2,CASSIDRRYGYTF,TGTGCCAGTAGTATTGACAGGCGCTATGGCTACACCTTC
TRBD1,.,TRBV5-1,TRBJ1-4,CASSNQGVANEKLFF,TGCGCCAGCAGCAACCAGGGGGTCGCTAATGAAAAACTGTTTTTT
TRBD2,.,TRBV2,TRBJ2-5,CASSETRGGVQETQYF,TGTGCCAGCAGTGAAACTCGCGGGGGGGTACAAGAGACCCAGTACTTC
.,.,TRBV5-4,TRBJ1-2,CASSNRDTKGYTF,TGTGCCAGCAGCAACCGGGACACAAAGGGCTACACCTTC
TRBD2,.,TRBV30,TRBJ2-5,CAWSQLAGFQETQYF,TGTGCCTGGAGTCAACTAGCGGGCTTCCAAGAGACCCAGTACTTC
TRBD2,.,TRBV30,TRBJ2-2,CAWTTRLAGDRTGELFF,TGTGCCTGGACGACGAGACTAGCGGGGGACAGGACCGGGGAGCTGTTTTTT
TRBD1,.,TRBV27,TRBJ1-1,CASSSQTGGTEAFF,TGTGCCAGCAGTTCCCAAACAGGGGGCACTGAAGCTTTCTTT
.,.,TRBV27,TRBJ2-6,CASSFGHAGKVGANVLTF,TGTGCCAGCAGTTTTGGGCACGCTGGAAAGGTTGGGGCCAACGTCCTGACTTTC
.,.,TRBV10-1,TRBJ2-5,CASSRGLLETQYF,TGCGCCAGCAGTCGGGGACTTCTAGAGACCCAGTACTTC
.,.,TRBV27,TRBJ2-1,CASSAASRGNYNEQFF,TGTGCCAGCAGTGCCGCTTCGCGGGGAAACTACAATGAGCAGTTCTTC
.,.,TRBV4-1,TRBJ2-6,CASSQLTGLSSGANVLTF,TGCGCCAGCAGCCAACTTACAGGGCTTAGCTCTGGGGCCAACGTCCTGACTTTC
TRBD1,.,TRBV5-1,TRBJ1-1,CASSRQGQNTEAFF,TGCGCCAGCAGCCGACAGGGACAGAACACTGAAGCTTTCTTT
TRBD1,.,TRBV28,TRBJ1-5,CASSLFTGTGFNQPQHF,TGTGCCAGCAGTTTATTCACCGGGACAGGATTCAATCAGCCCCAGCATTTT
TRBD1,.,TRBV19,TRBJ1-5,CASSMGQGGSNQPQHF,TGTGCCAGTAGTATGGGACAGGGGGGGAGCAATCAGCCCCAGCATTTT
TRBD1,.,TRBV6-1,TRBJ2-2,CASSEIAGTGNTGELFF,TGTGCCAGCAGTGAAATCGCGGGGACAGGGAACACCGGGGAGCTGTTTTTT
TRBD1,.,TRBV2,TRBJ2-5,CASSMGQGGETQYF,TGTGCCAGCAGTATGGGACAGGGGGGGGAGACCCAGTACTTC
.,.,TRBV4-3,TRBJ2-5,CASSQEQGWETQYF,TGCGCCAGCAGCCAAGAACAGGGATGGGAGACCCAGTACTTC
TRBD2,.,TRBV5-1,TRBJ2-3,CASSPRLAGDISTDTQYF,TGCGCCAGCAGCCCGAGACTAGCGGGGGATATTAGCACAGATACGCAGTATTTT
TRBD2,.,TRBV27,TRBJ2-3,CASSFNARGGADTQYF,TGTGCCAGCAGCTTTAATGCCCGGGGGGGTGCAGATACGCAGTATTTT
TRBD1,.,TRBV6-6,TRBJ2-5,CASSLSLGTGTETQYF,TGTGCCAGCAGTTTATCCCTAGGGACAGGGACTGAGACCCAGTACTTC
.,.,TRBV28,TRBJ2-3,CASSLSVRGADTQYF,TGTGCCAGCAGTTTATCGGTCAGGGGCGCGGATACGCAGTATTTT
.,.,TRBV27,TRBJ1-2,CASSPVGGAYGYTF,TGTGCCAGCAGCCCTGTGGGCGGGGCTTATGGCTACACCTTC
TRBD2,.,TRBV6-5,TRBJ2-3,CASSYTGTSSDTQYF,TGTGCCAGCAGTTACACCGGGACTAGCTCCGATACGCAGTATTTT
TRBD1,.,TRBV5-1,TRBJ2-2,CASSSGQGGLDTGELFF,TGCGCCAGCAGCTCCGGACAGGGTGGGTTGGACACCGGGGAGCTGTTTTTT
.,.,TRBV19,TRBJ1-3,CASSIAGTGNTIYF,TGTGCCAGTAGTATAGCGGGGACTGGAAACACCATATATTTT
TRBD1,.,TRBV19,TRBJ1-3,CASSSWTGGLGNTIYF,TGTGCCAGTAGTTCCTGGACAGGGGGCCTTGGAAACACCATATATTTT
.,.,TRBV4-1,TRBJ1-4,CASSQGGLNEKLFF,TGCGCCAGCAGCCAAGGGGGCCTTAATGAAAAACTGTTTTTT
.,.,TRBV10-1,TRBJ1-5,CASSGGNYQPQHF,TGCGCCAGCAGTGGCGGGAACTATCAGCCCCAGCATTTT
TRBD1,.,TRBV3-1/TRBV3-2,TRBJ1-5,CASSQGQGSQPQHF,TGTGCCAGCAGCCAGGGACAGGGGTCTCAGCCCCAGCATTTT
.,.,TRBV29-1,TRBJ2-2,CSARQFTGELFF,TGCAGCGCGCGACAGTTCACCGGGGAGCTGTTTTTT
TRBD2,.,TRBV5-1,TRBJ2-3,CASSLGAGRDTDTQYF,TGCGCCAGCAGCTTAGGAGCGGGGCGGGACACAGATACGCAGTATTTT
.,.,TRBV3-1/TRBV3-2,TRBJ1-4,CASSRAGNEKLFF,TGTGCCAGCAGCCGGGCGGGGAATGAAAAACTGTTTTTT
TRBD1,.,TRBV6-6,TRBJ1-2,CASSYGQGAGYTF,TGTGCCAGCAGTTACGGGCAGGGGGCTGGCTACACCTTC
TRBD1,few,TRBV3-1/TRBV3-2,TRBJ1-1,CASSPGQGGRTEAFF,TGTGCCAGCAGCCCAGGACAGGGAGGTAGGACTGAAGCTTTCTTT
.,.,TRBV5-1,TRBJ1-3,CASSLAGSSGNTIYF,TGCGCCAGCAGCTTGGCCGGGAGCTCTGGAAACACCATATATTTT
TRBD1,.,TRBV5-1,TRBJ1-4,CASSRTGDNEKLFF,TGCGCCAGCAGTCGGACAGGGGACAATGAAAAACTGTTTTTT
.,once,TRBV19,TRBJ1-4,CASRIGGSEKLFF,TGTGCCAGTAGAATCGGGGGGAGTGAAAAACTGTTTTTT
TRBD1,.,TRBV19,TRBJ2-3,CASSRDRATDTQYF,TGTGCCAGTAGTAGGGACAGGGCGACAGATACGCAGTATTTT
TRBD1,.,TRBV19,TRBJ1-5,CASSIDQGTGGNQPQHF,TGTGCCAGTAGTATAGATCAAGGGACAGGGGGCAATCAGCCCCAGCATTTT
TRBD1,once,TRBV2,TRBJ1-5,CASSWDSSNQPQHF,TGTGCCAGCAGTTGGGACAGTAGCAATCAGCCCCAGCATTTT